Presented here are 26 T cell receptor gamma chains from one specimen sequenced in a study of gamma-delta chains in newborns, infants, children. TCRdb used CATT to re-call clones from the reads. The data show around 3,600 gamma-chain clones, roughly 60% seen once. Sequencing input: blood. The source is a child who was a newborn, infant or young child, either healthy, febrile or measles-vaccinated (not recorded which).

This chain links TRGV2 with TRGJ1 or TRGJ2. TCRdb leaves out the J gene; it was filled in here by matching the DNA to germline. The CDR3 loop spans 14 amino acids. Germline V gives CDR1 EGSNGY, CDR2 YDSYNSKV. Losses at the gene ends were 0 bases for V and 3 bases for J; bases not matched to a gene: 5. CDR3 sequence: CATWDGRRYYKKLF. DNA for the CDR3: TGTGCCACCTGGGACGGGCGACGTTATTATAAGAAACTCTTT.

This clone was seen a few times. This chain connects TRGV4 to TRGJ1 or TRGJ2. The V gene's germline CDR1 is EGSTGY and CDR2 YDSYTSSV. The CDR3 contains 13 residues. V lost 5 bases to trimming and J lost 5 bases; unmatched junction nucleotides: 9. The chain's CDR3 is CATWGRGDYKKLF. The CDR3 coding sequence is TGTGCCACCTGGGGAAGGGGGGATTATAAGAAACTCTTT.

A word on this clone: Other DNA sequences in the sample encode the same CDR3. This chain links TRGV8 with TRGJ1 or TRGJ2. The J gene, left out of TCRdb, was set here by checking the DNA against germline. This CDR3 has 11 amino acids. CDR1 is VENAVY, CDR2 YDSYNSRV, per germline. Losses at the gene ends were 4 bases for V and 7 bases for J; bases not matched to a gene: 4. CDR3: CATWEDYKKLF. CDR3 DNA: TGTGCCACCTGGGAAGACTATAAGAAACTCTTT.

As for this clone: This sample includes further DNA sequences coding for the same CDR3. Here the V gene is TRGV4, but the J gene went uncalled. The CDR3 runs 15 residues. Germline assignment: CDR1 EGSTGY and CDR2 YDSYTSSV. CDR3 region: CATWDQRGRDWIKTF. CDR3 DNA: TGTGCCACCTGGGACCAAAGGGGGCGTGATTGGATCAAAACGTTT.

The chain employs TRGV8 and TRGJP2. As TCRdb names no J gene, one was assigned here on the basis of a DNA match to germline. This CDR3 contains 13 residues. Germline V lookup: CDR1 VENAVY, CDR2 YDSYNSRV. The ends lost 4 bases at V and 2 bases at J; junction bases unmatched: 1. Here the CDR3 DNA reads TGTGCCACCTGGGAGAGTAGTGATTGGATCAAGACGTTT. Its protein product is CATWESSDWIKTF.

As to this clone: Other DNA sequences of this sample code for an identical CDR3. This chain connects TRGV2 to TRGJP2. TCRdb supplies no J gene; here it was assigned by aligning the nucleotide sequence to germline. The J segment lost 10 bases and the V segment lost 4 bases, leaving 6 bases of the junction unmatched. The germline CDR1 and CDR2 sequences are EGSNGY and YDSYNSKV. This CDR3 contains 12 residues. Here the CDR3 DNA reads TGTGCCACCTGGGATGGGCGTTGGATCAAGACGTTT. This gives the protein CATWDGRWIKTF.

CDR3 nucleotide sequence: TGTGCCTTGTGGGAGTACAAGGATAGTAGTGATTGGATCAAGACGTTT. Its translation is CALWEYKDSSDWIKTF. This chain links TRGV9 with TRGJP2. TCRdb gives no J gene; it was assigned here by matching the DNA to germline. Germline V gives CDR1 GITISATS, CDR2 ISYDGTV (reference sequence). This CDR3 spans 16 amino acids. V lost 3 bases to trimming and J lost 0 bases; unmatched junction nucleotides: 7.

Written as DNA, the CDR3 is TGTGCCACCTGGGACGGGCCCTTGTATTATAAGAAACTCTTT. Protein: CATWDGPLYYKKLF. The chain employs TRGV2 and TRGJ1 or TRGJ2. No J gene is reported in TCRdb; it was inferred here by comparing the DNA with germline. V gave up 0 bases and J gave up 4 bases; unmatched junction bases: 6. From germline, CDR1 is EGSNGY and CDR2 YDSYNSKV. The CDR3 spans 14 residues.

CDR3 in amino acids: CATWDGREKLF. The CDR3 bases are TGTGCCACCTGGGACGGCCGGGAGAAACTCTTT. V is TRGV2 and J is TRGJ1 or TRGJ2. TCRdb lists no J gene, so it was determined here by aligning the DNA to germline. This CDR3 region has 11 residues. Germline CDR1 and CDR2: EGSNGY and YDSYNSKV. V lost 1 base, J lost 11 bases, and 5 bases stayed unmatched.

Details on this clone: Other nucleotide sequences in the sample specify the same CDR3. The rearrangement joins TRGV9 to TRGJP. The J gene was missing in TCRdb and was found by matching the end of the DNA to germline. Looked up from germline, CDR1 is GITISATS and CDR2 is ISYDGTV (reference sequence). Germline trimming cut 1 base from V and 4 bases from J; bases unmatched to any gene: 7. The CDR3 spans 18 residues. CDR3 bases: TGTGCCTTGTGGGAGGTCCACCCTCAAGAGTTGGGCAAAAAAATCAAGGTATTT. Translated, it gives CALWEVHPQELGKKIKVF.

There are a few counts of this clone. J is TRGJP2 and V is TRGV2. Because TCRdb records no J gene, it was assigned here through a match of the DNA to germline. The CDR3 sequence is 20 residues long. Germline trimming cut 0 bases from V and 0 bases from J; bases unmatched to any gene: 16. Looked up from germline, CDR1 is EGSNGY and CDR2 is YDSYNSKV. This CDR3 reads CATWDGTSVGSNSSDWIKTF. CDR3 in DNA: TGTGCCACCTGGGACGGGACATCCGTGGGGTCAAATAGTAGTGATTGGATCAAGACGTTT.

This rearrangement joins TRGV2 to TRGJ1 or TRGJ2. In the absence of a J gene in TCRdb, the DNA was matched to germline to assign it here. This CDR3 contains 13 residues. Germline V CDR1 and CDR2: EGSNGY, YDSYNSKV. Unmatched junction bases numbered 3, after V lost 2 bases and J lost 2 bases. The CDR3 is CATWDDDYYKKLF. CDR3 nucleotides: TGTGCCACCTGGGACGATGATTATTATAAGAAACTCTTT.

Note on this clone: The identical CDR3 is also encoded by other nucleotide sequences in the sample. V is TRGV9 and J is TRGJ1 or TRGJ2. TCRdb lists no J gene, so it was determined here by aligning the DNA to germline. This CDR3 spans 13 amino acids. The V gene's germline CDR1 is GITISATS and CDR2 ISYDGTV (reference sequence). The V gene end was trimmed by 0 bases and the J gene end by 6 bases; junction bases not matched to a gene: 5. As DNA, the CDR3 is TGTGCCTTGTGGGAGGTGCCGGGTTATAAGAAACTCTTT. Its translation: CALWEVPGYKKLF.

The CDR3 DNA sequence: TGTGCCACCTGGGATGTGGATTATAATAAACTCTTT. Its translation: CATWDVDYNKLF. The V gene call reads TRGV4; no J gene was called. The CDR3 length is 12 residues. Per the germline V gene, CDR1 is EGSTGY and CDR2 is YDSYTSSV.

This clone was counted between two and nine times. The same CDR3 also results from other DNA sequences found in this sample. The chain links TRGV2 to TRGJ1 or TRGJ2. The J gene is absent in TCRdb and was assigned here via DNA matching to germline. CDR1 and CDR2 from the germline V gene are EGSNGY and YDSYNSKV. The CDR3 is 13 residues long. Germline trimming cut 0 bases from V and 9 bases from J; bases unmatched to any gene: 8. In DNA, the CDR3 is TGTGCCACCTGGGACGGGCGATTACGTAAGAAACTCTTT. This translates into CATWDGRLRKKLF.

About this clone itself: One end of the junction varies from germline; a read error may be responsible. The CDR3 here is CALWEVPPEVGKKIKVF. Here the CDR3 DNA reads TGTGCCTTGTGGGAGGTGCCCCCAGAGGTGGGCAAAAAAATCAAGGTATTT. The chain joins TRGV9 to TRGJP. The J gene is not listed in TCRdb, so it was assigned here from a DNA match to germline. Germline assignment: CDR1 GITISATS and CDR2 ISYDGTV (reference sequence). The CDR3 loop spans 17 amino acids.

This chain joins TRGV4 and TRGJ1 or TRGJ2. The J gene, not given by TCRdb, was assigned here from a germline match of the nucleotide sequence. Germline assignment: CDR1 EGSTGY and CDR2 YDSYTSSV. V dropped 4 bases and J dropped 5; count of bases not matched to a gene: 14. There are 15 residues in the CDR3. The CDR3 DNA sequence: TGTGCCACCTGGGACGGGCATAGGGGGGATTATAAGAAACTCTTT. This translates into CATWDGHRGDYKKLF.

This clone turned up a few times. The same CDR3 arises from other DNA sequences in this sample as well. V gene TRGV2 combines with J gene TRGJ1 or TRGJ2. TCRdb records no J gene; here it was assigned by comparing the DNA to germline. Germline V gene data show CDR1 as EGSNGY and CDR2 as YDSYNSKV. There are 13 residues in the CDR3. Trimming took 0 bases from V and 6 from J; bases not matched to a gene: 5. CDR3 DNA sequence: TGTGCCACCTGGGACGGGCGGAGTTATAAGAAACTCTTT. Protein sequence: CATWDGRSYKKLF.

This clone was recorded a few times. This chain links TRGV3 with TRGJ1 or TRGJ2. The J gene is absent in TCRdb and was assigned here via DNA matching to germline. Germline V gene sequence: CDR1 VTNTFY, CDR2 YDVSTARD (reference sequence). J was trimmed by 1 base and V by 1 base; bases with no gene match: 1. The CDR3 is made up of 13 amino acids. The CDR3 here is CATWDRNYYKKLF. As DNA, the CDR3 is TGTGCCACCTGGGACAGAAATTATTATAAGAAACTCTTT.

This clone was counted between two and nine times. CDR3 residues: CATWSKQEMKKLF. The CDR3 bases are TGTGCCACCTGGTCAAAGCAAGAAATGAAGAAACTCTTT. The chain links TRGV8 to TRGJ1 or TRGJ2. CDR3 length: 13 amino acids. The germline gives CDR1 VENAVY, CDR2 YDSYNSRV. V dropped 6 bases and J dropped 10; count of bases not matched to a gene: 15.

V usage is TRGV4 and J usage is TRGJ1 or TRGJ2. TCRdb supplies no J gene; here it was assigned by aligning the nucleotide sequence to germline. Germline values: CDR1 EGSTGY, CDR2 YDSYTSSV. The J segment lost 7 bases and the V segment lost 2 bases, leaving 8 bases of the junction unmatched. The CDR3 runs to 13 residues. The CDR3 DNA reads TGTGCCACCTGGGATGTCACGAAGTATAAGAAACTCTTT. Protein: CATWDVTKYKKLF.

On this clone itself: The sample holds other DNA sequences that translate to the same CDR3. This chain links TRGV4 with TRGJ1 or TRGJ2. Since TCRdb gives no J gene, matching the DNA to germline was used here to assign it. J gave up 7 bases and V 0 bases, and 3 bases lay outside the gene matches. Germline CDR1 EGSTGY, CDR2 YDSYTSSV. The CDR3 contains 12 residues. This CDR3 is CATWDGLYKKLF. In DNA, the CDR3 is TGTGCCACCTGGGATGGGTTGTATAAGAAACTCTTT.

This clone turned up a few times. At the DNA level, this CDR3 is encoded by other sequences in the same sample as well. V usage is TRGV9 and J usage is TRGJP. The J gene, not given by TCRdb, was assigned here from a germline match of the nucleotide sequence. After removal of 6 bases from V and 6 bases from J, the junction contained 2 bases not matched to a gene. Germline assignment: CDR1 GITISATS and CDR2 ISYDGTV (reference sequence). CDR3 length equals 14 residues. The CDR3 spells CALWRELGKKIKVF. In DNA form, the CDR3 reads TGTGCCTTGTGGCGAGAGTTGGGCAAAAAAATCAAGGTATTT.

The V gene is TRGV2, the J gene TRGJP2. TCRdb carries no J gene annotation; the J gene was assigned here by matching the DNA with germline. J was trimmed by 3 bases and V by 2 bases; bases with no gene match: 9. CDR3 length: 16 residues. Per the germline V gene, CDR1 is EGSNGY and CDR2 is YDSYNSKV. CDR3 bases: TGTGCCACCTGGGACGCGACTGTGCGTAGTGATTGGATCAAGACGTTT. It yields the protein CATWDATVRSDWIKTF.

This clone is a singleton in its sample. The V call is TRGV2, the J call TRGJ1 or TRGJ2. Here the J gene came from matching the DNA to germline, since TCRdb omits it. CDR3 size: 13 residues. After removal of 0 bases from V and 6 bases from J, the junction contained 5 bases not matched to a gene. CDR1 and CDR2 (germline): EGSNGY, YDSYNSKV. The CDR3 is CATWDGWCYKKLF. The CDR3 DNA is TGTGCCACCTGGGACGGGTGGTGTTATAAGAAACTCTTT.

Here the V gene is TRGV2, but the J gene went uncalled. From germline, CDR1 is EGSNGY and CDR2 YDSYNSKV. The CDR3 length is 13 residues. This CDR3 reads CATWDTAYYKKLF. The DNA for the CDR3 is TGTGCCACCTGGGACACCGCTTATTATAAGAAACTCTTC.